Presented here are 25 T cell receptor beta chains from one specimen sequenced in a study of technical replicates of blood from a few donors. Clones were sequenced by immunoSEQ multiplex PCR, and TCRdb holds only the in-frame ones, with some missing. This table holds around 72,000 clones, 90% to 95% found once. The source material was T cells isolated from PBMCs. Receptor source: a human donor in good health. Some clones in this sample may be carry-over from other donors' samples.

This rearrangement joins TRBV13 to TRBJ2-1; D is perhaps TRBD2 (5 bases). The CDR3 length is 16 residues. CDR1 is PRHDT, CDR2 FYEKMQ, per germline (reference sequence). With 2 bases removed from V and 7 bases from J, the gap between germline ends came to 18 bases. The CDR3 protein is CASSLMWEFGENEQFF. In DNA form, the CDR3 reads TGTGCCAGCAGCTTAATGTGGGAGTTCGGGGAAAATGAGCAGTTCTTC. The variable domain in full, with the rest retrieved from reference TRBV13 and TRBJ2-1, is AAGVIQSPRHLIKEKRETATLKCYPIPRHDTVYWYQQGPGQDPQFLISFYEKMQSDKGSIPDRFSAQQFSDYHSELNMSSLELGDSALYFCASSLMWEFGENEQFFGPGTRLTVL.

CDR3 sequence reads: CASSLEMEAGGTGELFF. DNA for the CDR3: TGTGCCAGCAGCTTAGAAATGGAGGCGGGAGGCACCGGGGAGCTGTTTTTT. The chain couples TRBV7-6 to TRBJ2-2; 8 nucleotides align to TRBD2. The V gene end was trimmed by 1 base and the J gene end by 4 bases; junction bases not matched to a gene: 8. CDR1 and CDR2 (germline): SGHVS, FNYEAQ. The length of the CDR3 is 17 residues.

The chain recombines TRBV19 with TRBJ1-3; possible D gene TRBD1, 5 bases. Germline V gene data show CDR1 as LNHDA and CDR2 as SQIVND (reference sequence). The CDR3 loop spans 19 amino acids. V was shortened by 6 bases and J by 0 bases, with 24 bases between the two germline ends. The chain's CDR3 is CASRGRDLLFSSSGNTIYF. The CDR3 DNA follows: TGTGCCAGTAGGGGCAGGGATTTACTCTTTTCCAGCTCTGGAAACACCATATATTTT. The whole variable domain, remainder taken from reference TRBV19 and TRBJ1-3, is DGGITQSPKYLFRKEGQNVTLSCEQNLNHDAMYWYRQDPGQGLRLIYYSQIVNDFQKGDIAEGYSVSREKKESFPLTVTSAQKNPTAFYLCASRGRDLLFSSSGNTIYFGEGSWLTVV.

V gene TRBV12-5 combines with J gene TRBJ2-7; D may be TRBD1 (6 bases). Germline V gene lookup returns CDR1 LGHNT and CDR2 FRNRAP. This CDR3 has 14 residues. The V and J ends lost 0 bases and 2 bases respectively, with 8 bases between them. CDR3 residues: CASGLVQGAYEQYF. CDR3 DNA: TGTGCTAGTGGTTTGGTACAGGGCGCCTACGAGCAGTACTTC.

J is TRBJ2-7 and V is TRBV30; a weak D match, TRBD2 (6 bases). CDR3 length: 15 amino acids. CDR1 is GTSNPN and CDR2 is SVGIG in the germline V gene (reference sequence). Trimming shortened V by 0 bases and J by 2 bases, and 14 bases separated the two germline ends. CDR3: CAWSVPAGLTYEQYF. CDR3 nucleotides: TGTGCCTGGAGTGTACCCGCGGGGCTTACCTACGAGCAGTACTTC.

The V call is TRBV6-5, the J call TRBJ1-2; 7 positions match TRBD1. Germline lookup yields CDR1 MNHEY and CDR2 SVGAGI. The CDR3 sequence is 14 residues long. V was pared by 7 bases and J by 4 bases, with 9 bases of the junction left unmatched. CDR3 nucleotide sequence: TGTGCCAGCAAAGACCCGGGACAGAGCTATGGCTACACCTTC. Protein product: CASKDPGQSYGYTF.

The CDR3 region has the DNA TGTGCCAGCAGTTTCTCTAGCTCGGGCTATGAGCAGTTCTTC. Residues: CASSFSSSGYEQFF. This sequence joins TRBV27 and TRBJ2-1; possible D gene TRBD2, 5 bases. Germline V CDR1 and CDR2: MNHEY, SMNVEV (reference sequence). The CDR3 spans 14 residues. Between the trimmed V and J ends, which lost 3 bases and 8 bases, there was a span of 14 bases.

This chain connects TRBV9 to TRBJ2-3; tentative D call: TRBD2 (6 bases). This CDR3 has 16 residues. The germline CDR1 and CDR2 sequences are SGDLS and YYNGEE. With 4 bases removed from V and 1 base from J, the gap between germline ends came to 16 bases. DNA of the CDR3: TGTGCCAGCAGCCCTTGGCGGGGCCAGGGCACAGATACGCAGTATTTT. Protein product: CASSPWRGQGTDTQYF. Variable domain in full (rest from reference TRBV9 and TRBJ2-3): DSGVTQTPKHLITATGQRVTLRCSPRSGDLSVYWYQQSLDQGLQFLIQYYNGEERAKGNILERFSAQQFPDLHSELNLSSLELGDSALYFCASSPWRGQGTDTQYFGPGTRLTVL.

The J gene is TRBJ2-4, the V gene TRBV14, with D possibly TRBD1 on 6 matching bases. The V and J ends lost 2 bases and 0 bases respectively, with 17 bases between them. This CDR3 region has 18 residues. Per germline, CDR1 SGHDN and CDR2 FVKESK. The DNA for the CDR3 is TGTGCCAGCAGCCAATTTACAGGGAAAAGGCTAGCCAAAAACATTCAGTACTTC. As protein: CASSQFTGKRLAKNIQYF. The full variable domain, rest sourced from reference TRBV14 and TRBJ2-4, is EAGVTQFPSHSVIEKGQTVTLRCDPISGHDNLYWYRRVMGKEIKFLLHFVKESKQDESGMPNNRFLAERTGGTYSTLKVQPAELEDSGVYFCASSQFTGKRLAKNIQYFGAGTRLSVL.

The chain links TRBV14 to TRBJ2-7, with 14 bases aligning to TRBD2. After removal of 1 base from V and 0 bases from J, the junction contained 8 bases not matched to a gene. CDR3 length equals 19 residues. CDR1 SGHDN and CDR2 FVKESK come from the germline V gene. The CDR3 sequence: CASSQGLLGTSGSSYEQYF. The CDR3 bases are TGTGCCAGCAGCCAAGGCCTATTGGGGACTAGCGGGAGCTCCTACGAGCAGTACTTC.

CDR3 coding DNA: TGTGCCAGTAGTATTTTTGGGGGGCCAGGGGGGTTTTACGAGCAGTACTTC. This translates into CASSIFGGPGGFYEQYF. This rearrangement joins TRBV19 to TRBJ2-7, with D maybe TRBD1 (7 bases). The CDR3 has 17 amino acids. The V end was cut by 3 bases, the J end by 4 bases, with 22 bases between. Germline lookup yields CDR1 LNHDA and CDR2 SQIVND (reference sequence).

This rearrangement joins TRBV5-1 to TRBJ2-3, with D unresolved. V was trimmed by 3 bases and J by 1 base, leaving 6 bases between them. The CDR3 loop spans 13 amino acids. The germline V gene encodes CDR1 SGHRS and CDR2 YFSETQ. The CDR3 bases are TGCGCCAGCAGCTACGGTCGCACAGATACGCAGTATTTT. This encodes CASSYGRTDTQYF. Combining the CDR3 with reference TRBV5-1 and TRBJ2-3 gives the whole variable domain KAGVTQTPRYLIKTRGQQVTLSCSPISGHRSVSWYQQTPGQGLQFLFEYFSETQRNKGNFPGRFSGRQFSNSRSEMNVSTLELGDSALYLCASSYGRTDTQYFGPGTRLTVL.

The chain is built from TRBV10-3 and TRBJ1-2; 12 bases are a match to TRBD1. This CDR3 region has 14 residues. The junction had 10 bases not matched to a gene; V was cut back by 6 bases and J by 11 bases. CDR1 ENHRY and CDR2 SYGVKD come from the germline V gene. The CDR3 DNA reads as TGTGCCATCAGCTTAACCGGGACAGGGGGCGGTTACACCTTC. Its protein is CAISLTGTGGGYTF.

This chain uses TRBV18 with TRBJ1-1; D is ambiguous. V dropped 3 bases and J dropped 3 bases, with 5 bases sitting between them. The CDR3 contains 12 residues. Looked up from germline, CDR1 is KGHSH and CDR2 is LQKENI. CDR3 nucleotides: TGTGCCAGCTCACCTCGGGACACTGAAGCTTTCTTT. Translated: CASSPRDTEAFF.

This clone was observed a single time. The chain couples TRBV11-2 to TRBJ1-1, with D perhaps matching TRBD1 (5 bases). Per germline, CDR1 SGHAT and CDR2 FQNNGV. V was clipped by 4 bases and J by 0 bases, with 15 bases between them. This CDR3 spans 16 amino acids. This CDR3 reads CASSYGAMGLNTEAFF. In DNA form, the CDR3 reads TGTGCCAGCAGCTATGGGGCCATGGGGCTGAACACTGAAGCTTTCTTT. The whole variable domain, remainder taken from reference TRBV11-2 and TRBJ1-1, is EAGVAQSPRYKIIEKRQSVAFWCNPISGHATLYWYQQILGQGPKLLIQFQNNGVVDDSQLPKDRFSAERLKGVDSTLKIQPAKLEDSAVYLCASSYGAMGLNTEAFFGQGTRLTVV.

This clone has a single count. CDR3 coding DNA: TGCGCCAGCAGTGAGTGGAGGGGGCGCGAGCAGTACTTC. Its translation is CASSEWRGREQYF. This chain connects TRBV10-2 to TRBJ2-7, with D possibly being TRBD1 (7 bases). Per the germline V gene, CDR1 is WSHSY and CDR2 is SAAADI. The ends were cut back, 1 base at V and 6 bases at J, with 10 bases in the middle. This CDR3 has 13 amino acids.

This clone was counted a single time. The chain links TRBV6-5 to TRBJ1-5; D is unresolved. The CDR3 covers 13 residues. Germline V CDR1 and CDR2: MNHEY, SVGAGI. V lost 8 bases, J lost 1 base, and 9 bases lay in between. The CDR3 loop reads CASAPGSNQPQHF. The CDR3 DNA reads TGTGCCAGCGCTCCGGGGAGCAATCAGCCCCAGCATTTT.

The chain recombines TRBV11-2 with TRBJ2-7; possible D gene TRBD2, 5 bases. Trimming pared 0 bases from V and 5 bases from J, leaving 11 bases between. The CDR3 loop spans 14 amino acids. Germline V lookup: CDR1 SGHAT, CDR2 FQNNGV. CDR3 nucleotides: TGTGCCAGCAGCTTAGACGGGGTACTCGACGAGCAGTACTTC. Translation: CASSLDGVLDEQYF.

V and J are TRBV30 and TRBJ2-7; D perhaps matches TRBD2 (5 bases). This CDR3 is built from 12 residues. The germline gives CDR1 GTSNPN, CDR2 SVGIG (reference sequence). The ends were cut back, 5 bases at V and 2 bases at J, with 10 bases in the middle. CDR3 protein: CAWDLGTYEQYF. The CDR3 DNA sequence: TGTGCCTGGGATCTCGGGACCTACGAGCAGTACTTC. Using reference TRBV30 and TRBJ2-7 for the parts outside the CDR3, the full variable domain is SQTIHQWPATLVQPVGSPLSLECTVEGTSNPNLYWYRQAAGRGLQLLFYSVGIGQISSEVPQNLSASRPQDRQFILSSKKLLLSDSGFYLCAWDLGTYEQYFGPGTRLTVT.

The rearrangement links TRBV18 to TRBJ2-1; the match to TRBD2 covers 13 bases. Germline-derived CDR1 and CDR2 are KGHSH and LQKENI. V dropped 7 bases and J dropped 7; count of bases not matched to a gene: 7. The CDR3 loop spans 15 amino acids. The CDR3 spells CASFSGTSGTNEQFF. The CDR3 DNA reads as TGTGCCAGCTTCAGCGGGACTAGCGGGACTAATGAGCAGTTCTTC.

This clone appeared once. This chain uses TRBV6-6 with TRBJ2-1; D perhaps matches TRBD1 (6 bases). This CDR3 has 14 amino acids. The germline gives CDR1 MNHNY, CDR2 SVGAGI (reference sequence). Deletions cut 5 bases from V and 7 bases from J, with 15 bases between. The CDR3 reads CASSPTGLGNEQFF. CDR3 sequence (DNA): TGTGCCAGCAGTCCCACAGGGCTGGGGAATGAGCAGTTCTTC.

V and J are TRBV19 and TRBJ1-5; 11 bases agree with TRBD1. CDR3 length equals 17 residues. V shed 4 bases and J 1 base; nucleotides not matched to a gene: 6. Germline V gives CDR1 LNHDA, CDR2 SQIVND (reference sequence). The CDR3 loop is CASSRYGTGGSNQPQHF. The DNA of the CDR3 is TGTGCCAGTAGTAGGTACGGGACAGGGGGAAGCAATCAGCCCCAGCATTTT.

This chain connects TRBV18 to TRBJ1-5; D gene ambiguous. From germline, CDR1 is KGHSH and CDR2 LQKENI. The CDR3 contains 14 residues. Trimming cost V 5 bases and J 2 bases, with 10 bases left between them. The CDR3, as DNA: TGTGCCAGCTCAAAGGAGAGTGGCAATCAGCCCCAGCATTTT. It is translated as CASSKESGNQPQHF.

This chain links TRBV7-9 with TRBJ2-1; TRBD2 agrees at 8 bases. There are 16 residues in the CDR3. Germline-derived CDR1 and CDR2 are SEHNR and FQNEAQ (reference sequence). Germline trimming cut 1 base from V and 7 bases from J; bases unmatched to any gene: 9. The CDR3 coding sequence is TGTGCCAGCAGCTTAGTACCGGGACTAGATCATAATGAGCAGTTCTTC. It specifies CASSLVPGLDHNEQFF. Full variable domain (remainder filled in from reference TRBV7-9 and TRBJ2-1): DTGVSQNPRHKITKRGQNVTFRCDPISEHNRLYWYRQTLGQGPEFLTYFQNEAQLEKSRLLSDRFSAERPKGSFSTLEIQRTEQGDSAMYLCASSLVPGLDHNEQFFGPGTRLTVL.

The chain joins TRBV4-1 to TRBJ2-1, with D possibly TRBD1 on 5 matching bases. The V and J ends lost 3 bases and 2 bases respectively, with 11 bases between them. The CDR3 runs 15 residues. CDR1 MGHRA and CDR2 YSYEKL come from the germline V gene. The CDR3, as DNA: TGCGCCAGCAGCCACTTGCTAGGGGCCTACAATGAGCAGTTCTTC. Protein product: CASSHLLGAYNEQFF.